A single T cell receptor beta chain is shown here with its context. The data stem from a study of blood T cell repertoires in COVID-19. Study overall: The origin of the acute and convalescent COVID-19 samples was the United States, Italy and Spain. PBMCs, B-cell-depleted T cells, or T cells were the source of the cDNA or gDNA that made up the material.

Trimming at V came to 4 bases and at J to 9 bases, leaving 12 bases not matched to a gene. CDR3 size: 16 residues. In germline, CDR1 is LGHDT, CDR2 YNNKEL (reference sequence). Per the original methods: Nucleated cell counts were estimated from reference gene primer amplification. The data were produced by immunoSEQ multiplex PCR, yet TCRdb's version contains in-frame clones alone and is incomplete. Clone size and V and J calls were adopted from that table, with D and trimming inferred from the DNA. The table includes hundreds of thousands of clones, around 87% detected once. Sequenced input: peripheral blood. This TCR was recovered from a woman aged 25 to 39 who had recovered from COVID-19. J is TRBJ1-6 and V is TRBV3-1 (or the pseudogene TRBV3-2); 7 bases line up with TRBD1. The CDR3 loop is CASSRATGEGISPLHF. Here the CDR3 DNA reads TGTGCCAGCAGCCGAGCCACAGGGGAAGGGATTTCACCCCTCCACTTT.